Below are 14 T cell receptor beta chains sequenced from a single sample in a study of cytomegalovirus exposure and HLA in healthy donors. The PCR made use of 60 Vbeta and 13 Jbeta primers. The table came from immunoSEQ multiplex PCR; TCRdb's copy has only in-frame clones and leaves some out. The table has fewer than 85,000 clones, roughly 70% seen once. What was sequenced was PBMCs. These TCRs come from a man aged 55 to 70 in good health and CMV-seropositive.

The chain links TRBV5-1 to TRBJ2-5, with D uncertain. Germline V CDR1 and CDR2: SGHRS, YFSETQ. The V and J ends lost 2 bases and 2 bases respectively, with 7 bases between them. The CDR3 is 13 amino acids. Here the CDR3 DNA reads TGCGCCAGCAGCTTCATAGAACAAGAGACCCAGTACTTC. Residues: CASSFIEQETQYF. Looking up the rest from reference TRBV5-1 and TRBJ2-5 gives the full variable domain: KAGVTQTPRYLIKTRGQQVTLSCSPISGHRSVSWYQQTPGQGLQFLFEYFSETQRNKGNFPGRFSGRQFSNSRSEMNVSTLELGDSALYLCASSFIEQETQYFGPGTRLLVL.

The J gene is TRBJ2-5, the V gene TRBV7-9; D perhaps matches TRBD1 (6 bases). Trimming shortened V by 6 bases and J by 5 bases, and 13 bases separated the two germline ends. From germline, CDR1 is SEHNR and CDR2 FQNEAQ (reference sequence). This CDR3 comprises 13 residues. CDR3 nucleotide sequence: TGTGCCAGCAGTCCCAGGGGTTTCGAGACCCAGTACTTC. It codes for CASSPRGFETQYF.

The chain couples TRBV11-2 to TRBJ2-1, with D possibly being TRBD1 (5 bases). There are 13 residues in the CDR3. Germline CDR1 SGHAT, CDR2 FQNNGV. With 2 bases removed from V and 7 bases from J, the gap between germline ends came to 9 bases. The CDR3 nucleotides are TGTGCCAGCAGCTTAAGGGGTAGGAATGAGCAGTTCTTC. It encodes CASSLRGRNEQFF.

The chain couples TRBV5-1 to TRBJ2-5, with TRBD1 identical over 10 bases. Germline V gene sequence: CDR1 SGHRS, CDR2 YFSETQ. V dropped 3 bases and J dropped 5; count of bases not matched to a gene: 10. The CDR3 sequence is 16 residues long. The CDR3 DNA reads TGCGCCAGCAGCTCGGCTGGGACAGGGGTTGGGGAGACCCAGTACTTC. It encodes CASSSAGTGVGETQYF.

The chain has TRBV7-9 and TRBJ2-1; TRBD2 matches 11 bases. J gave up 9 bases and V 7 bases, and 11 bases lay outside the gene matches. The CDR3 is made up of 15 amino acids. The germline V gene has CDR1 SEHNR and CDR2 FQNEAQ (reference sequence). CDR3 nucleotides: TGTGCCAGCATCTTTACTAGCGGGAGTCCCCCTGAGCAGTTCTTC. Translation gives CASIFTSGSPPEQFF.

This chain uses TRBV19 with TRBJ2-7; 7 bases line up with TRBD2. Germline CDR1 reads LNHDA; CDR2 reads SQIVND (reference sequence). V dropped 2 bases and J dropped 3; count of bases not matched to a gene: 7. This CDR3 is built from 15 residues. This CDR3 is CASSIKASGIYEQYF. The CDR3 bases are TGTGCCAGTAGTATAAAGGCTAGCGGTATCTACGAGCAGTACTTC.

This clone was counted a single time. The CDR3 reads CASSPSQQTSISNTDTQYF. CDR3 nucleotide sequence: TGCGCCAGCAGTCCTAGCCAACAGACTAGCATTTCAAACACAGATACGCAGTATTTT. This chain uses TRBV10-2 with TRBJ2-3, with 7 positions matching TRBD2. The CDR3 length is 19 residues. The V segment lost 5 bases and the J segment 2 bases; nucleotides outside the gene matches: 19. Germline V gene data show CDR1 as WSHSY and CDR2 as SAAADI.

This clone occurred a few times. The chain recombines TRBV27 with TRBJ2-7; 9 bases align to TRBD1. Unmatched junction bases numbered 7, after V lost 5 bases and J lost 5 bases. CDR3 length: 14 residues. CDR1 and CDR2 from the germline V gene are MNHEY and SMNVEV (reference sequence). The CDR3 loop is CASSPLDRGHEQYF. CDR3 DNA: TGTGCCAGCAGTCCCCTGGACAGGGGCCACGAGCAGTACTTC.

The V and J genes are TRBV2 and TRBJ1-5, with D possibly TRBD1 on 6 matching bases. V was shortened by 4 bases and J by 6 bases, with 10 bases between the two germline ends. CDR1 SNHLY and CDR2 FYNNEI come from the germline V gene. The CDR3 is 13 amino acids. The CDR3: CASSGQVVQPQHF. The CDR3 nucleotides read TGTGCCAGCAGTGGACAGGTAGTTCAGCCCCAGCATTTT.

The rearrangement uses TRBV6-1 and TRBJ1-2; 9 positions match TRBD1. V gave up 6 bases and J gave up 4 bases; unmatched junction bases: 9. CDR3 length equals 15 residues. Germline V lookup: CDR1 MNHNS, CDR2 SASEGT. CDR3 DNA sequence: TGTGCCAGCAGGCCGGGACAGGGAAACCCCTATGGCTACACCTTC. It is translated as CASRPGQGNPYGYTF.

The chain is built from TRBV6-6 and TRBJ2-1; tentative D call: TRBD1 (5 bases). The germline V and J ends were trimmed by 4 bases and 4 bases, with 14 bases remaining between them. There are 15 residues in the CDR3. Germline V gene sequence: CDR1 MNHNY, CDR2 SVGAGI (reference sequence). CDR3 bases: TGTGCCAGCAGTTTAGGGGTAACATCTTACAATGAGCAGTTCTTC. Translated, it gives CASSLGVTSYNEQFF.

Notes on this clone: The identical CDR3 is also encoded by other nucleotide sequences in the sample. This sequence joins TRBV28 and TRBJ2-7, with 8 bases that match TRBD1. CDR1 is MDHEN and CDR2 is SYDVKM in the germline V gene. This CDR3 is built from 15 residues. The V gene end was trimmed by 2 bases and the J gene end by 1 base; junction bases not matched to a gene: 4. In DNA form, the CDR3 reads TGTGCCAGCAGTTTAGGGACAGGACCTTCCTACGAGCAGTACTTC. This codes for CASSLGTGPSYEQYF. The variable domain in full, with the rest retrieved from reference TRBV28 and TRBJ2-7, is DVKVTQSSRYLVKRTGEKVFLECVQDMDHENMFWYRQDPGLGLRLIYFSYDVKMKEKGDIPEGYSVSREKKERFSLILESASTNQTSMYLCASSLGTGPSYEQYFGPGTRLTVT.

In its sample, this clone was seen a few times. The chain combines TRBV6-5 with TRBJ2-7; a possible D gene is TRBD1 (6 bases). Germline values: CDR1 MNHEY, CDR2 SVGAGI. Trimming took 5 bases from V and 6 from J, leaving 17 bases between them. This CDR3 spans 14 amino acids. In DNA form, the CDR3 reads TGTGCCAGCAGTGAATCGGTCTCCAGGGGCGAGCAGTACTTC. Translated: CASSESVSRGEQYF.

DNA of the CDR3: TGTGCCCTCGGAGGGGTAACCTCTGGGGCCAACGTCCTGACTTTC. This gives the protein CALGGVTSGANVLTF. The rearrangement links TRBV6-1 to TRBJ2-6; possibly TRBD2 for D (6 bases). Germline-derived CDR1 and CDR2 are MNHNS and SASEGT. Deletions cut 11 bases from V and 0 bases from J, with 14 bases between. CDR3 length: 15 amino acids.